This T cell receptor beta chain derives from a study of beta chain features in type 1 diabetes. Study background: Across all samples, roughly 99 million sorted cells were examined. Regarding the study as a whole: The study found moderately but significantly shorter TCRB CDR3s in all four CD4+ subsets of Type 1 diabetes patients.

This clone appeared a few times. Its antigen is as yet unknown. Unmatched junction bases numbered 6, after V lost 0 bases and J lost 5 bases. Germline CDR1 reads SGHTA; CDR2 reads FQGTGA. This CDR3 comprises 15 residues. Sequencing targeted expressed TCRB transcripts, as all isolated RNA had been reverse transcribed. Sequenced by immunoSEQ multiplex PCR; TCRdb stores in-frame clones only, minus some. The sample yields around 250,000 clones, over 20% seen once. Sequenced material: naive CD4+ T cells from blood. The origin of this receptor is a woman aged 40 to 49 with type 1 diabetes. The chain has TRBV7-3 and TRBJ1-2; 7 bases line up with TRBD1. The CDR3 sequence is CASSLTGDRVYGYTF. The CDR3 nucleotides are TGTGCCAGCAGCTTAACAGGCGACAGGGTTTATGGCTACACCTTC. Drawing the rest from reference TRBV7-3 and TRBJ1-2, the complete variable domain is GAGVSQTPSNKVTEKGKYVELRCDPISGHTALYWYRQSLGQGPEFLIYFQGTGAADDSGLPNDRFFAVRPEGSVSTLKIQRTERGDSAVYLCASSLTGDRVYGYTFGSGTRLTVV.